Each of the 18 T cell receptor beta chains below was sequenced from the same sample in a study of beta chain features in type 1 diabetes. The entirety of the isolated RNA underwent reverse transcription, so expressed TCRB transcripts were sequenced. The table came from immunoSEQ multiplex PCR; TCRdb's copy has only in-frame clones and leaves some out. This sample has about 330,000 clones, with 11% found just once. Sequencing used naive CD4+ T cells from blood. These receptors were taken from a woman aged 25 to 39 in good health.

This rearrangement joins TRBV6-5 to TRBJ1-1; TRBD1 agrees at 8 bases. With V trimmed by 2 bases and J by 1 base, 3 bases remained unmatched. There are 15 residues in the CDR3. In germline, CDR1 is MNHEY, CDR2 SVGAGI. The CDR3 region is CASSYDRGGNTEAFF. DNA of the CDR3: TGTGCCAGCAGTTACGACAGGGGTGGGAACACTGAAGCTTTCTTT.

This rearrangement joins TRBV4-2 to TRBJ2-7; the match to TRBD2 covers 13 bases. Trimming cost V 3 bases and J 9 bases; bases outside gene matches: 8. This CDR3 has 15 residues. CDR1 LGHNA and CDR2 YNFKEQ come from the germline V gene. The chain's CDR3 is CASSQTTSGRLGQYF. CDR3 bases: TGTGCCAGCAGCCAGACGACTAGCGGGAGGTTGGGGCAGTACTTC.

The chain employs TRBV7-9 and TRBJ1-4, with D tentatively TRBD1 (5 bases). Germline-derived CDR1 and CDR2 are SEHNR and FQNEAQ (reference sequence). This CDR3 contains 16 residues. The ends were cut back, 8 bases at V and 0 bases at J, with 16 bases in the middle. CDR3 amino acids: CASALGATSTNEKLFF. In nucleotides, the CDR3 is TGTGCCAGCGCCCTAGGGGCGACTTCAACTAATGAAAAACTGTTTTTT.

This clone came up a few times. This sequence joins TRBV4-1 and TRBJ2-1, with 13 bases fitting TRBD2. The germline V gene encodes CDR1 MGHRA and CDR2 YSYEKL. This CDR3 contains 16 residues. V shed 4 bases, J shed 10 bases, and the junction held 10 bases outside the gene matches. The CDR3 is CASSPGTSGVPLEQFF. As DNA, the CDR3 is TGCGCCAGCAGCCCAGGGACTAGCGGGGTCCCTCTCGAGCAGTTCTTC.

In this sample, this clone turned up a few times. The chain has TRBV2 and TRBJ1-5; D not resolved. CDR1 SNHLY and CDR2 FYNNEI come from the germline V gene. CDR3 size: 12 residues. With 6 bases removed from V and 6 bases from J, the gap between germline ends came to 9 bases. The DNA for the CDR3 is TGTGCCAGCAGCGCAGGTAGTCAGCCCCAGCATTTT. This codes for CASSAGSQPQHF.

The chain carries TRBV11-3 and TRBJ2-1; the match to TRBD2 covers 9 bases. This CDR3 has 16 residues. Germline lookup yields CDR1 SGHNT and CDR2 YENEEA. After removal of 4 bases from V and 6 bases from J, the junction contained 10 bases not matched to a gene. DNA of the CDR3: TGTGCCAGCAGCTACCTGGGCGGGAGGGCCCCCAATGAGCAGTTCTTC. Translation: CASSYLGGRAPNEQFF.

This clone was detected only a few times. The CDR3 here is CASSFAHGNTEAFF. For the CDR3, the DNA is TGTGCCAGCAGTTTTGCCCACGGTAACACTGAAGCTTTCTTT. The V gene is TRBV27, the J gene TRBJ1-1; no reliable D call. The CDR3 has 14 amino acids. The germline CDR1 and CDR2 sequences are MNHEY and SMNVEV (reference sequence). V dropped 3 bases and J dropped 2 bases, with 10 bases sitting between them.

The rearrangement uses TRBV9 and TRBJ2-7; D may be TRBD2 (6 bases). V lost 3 bases and J 7 bases, leaving 29 bases between the germline ends. This CDR3 has 18 residues. Germline loops: CDR1 SGDLS, CDR2 YYNGEE. The CDR3 DNA sequence: TGTGCCAGCAGCGCCCAACCCCCTGGCGCGATGGGGGGAGAAGAGCAGTACTTC. Residues: CASSAQPPGAMGGEEQYF.

The chain links TRBV19 to TRBJ2-7; 12 bases agree with TRBD2. CDR3 length equals 15 residues. Trimming took 4 bases from V and 4 from J; bases not matched to a gene: 5. Germline values: CDR1 LNHDA, CDR2 SQIVND (reference sequence). CDR3 sequence: CASSNGLAGLYEQYF. CDR3 coding DNA: TGTGCCAGTAGTAACGGACTAGCGGGGCTATACGAGCAGTACTTC.

This clone was counted between two and nine times. The genes are TRBV4-3 and TRBJ2-7; D gene ambiguous. CDR3 size: 14 residues. CDR1 is LGHNA, CDR2 YSLEER, per germline. Trimming took 0 bases from V and 7 from J, leaving 13 bases between them. CDR3 sequence: CASSQDLELDEQYF. DNA of the CDR3: TGCGCCAGCAGCCAAGATTTAGAGTTAGATGAGCAGTACTTC.

V is TRBV7-2 and J is TRBJ2-2; 9 positions agree with TRBD2. This CDR3 is built from 16 residues. In germline, CDR1 is SGHTA, CDR2 FQGNSA. V shed 0 bases and J 4 bases; nucleotides not matched to a gene: 3. This chain's CDR3 is CASSLAASGTTGELFF. The CDR3 region has the DNA TGTGCCAGCAGCTTAGCGGCTAGCGGGACCACCGGGGAGCTGTTTTTT.

This clone appeared many times. This chain links TRBV29-1 with TRBJ2-7; 7 bases are a match to TRBD1. The ends lost 4 bases at V and 2 bases at J; junction bases unmatched: 2. The CDR3 totals 12 residues. CDR1 and CDR2 (germline): SQVTM, ANQGSEA. The CDR3 spells CSVAQGTYEQYF. In nucleotides, the CDR3 is TGCAGCGTTGCACAGGGGACCTACGAGCAGTACTTC.

This clone was counted only a few times. The chain is built from TRBV2 and TRBJ2-5; no firm D call. V lost 6 bases and J 5 bases, leaving 4 bases between the germline ends. CDR1 and CDR2 (germline): SNHLY, FYNNEI. The CDR3 extends over 10 amino acids. The CDR3 sequence is CASREETQYF. Written as DNA, the CDR3 is TGTGCCAGCAGGGAGGAGACCCAGTACTTC.

The gene calls are TRBV11-2 and TRBJ2-1, with D perhaps matching TRBD1 (6 bases). Trimming removed 0 bases at V and 10 bases at J, with 13 bases between. CDR1 is SGHAT and CDR2 is FQNNGV in the germline V gene. The CDR3 is 14 amino acids. As DNA, the CDR3 is TGTGCCAGCAGCTTAGATAGGTCCAGGGGCGAGCAGTTCTTC. Translation gives CASSLDRSRGEQFF.

A few counts support this clone. This chain connects TRBV14 to TRBJ2-7; D call uncertain. CDR1 is SGHDN and CDR2 is FVKESK in the germline V gene. CDR3 size: 8 residues. The CDR3: CELNEQYF. The CDR3 DNA is TGTGAATTAAACGAGCAGTACTTC. Combining the CDR3 with reference TRBV14 and TRBJ2-7 gives the whole variable domain EAGVTQFPSHSVIEKGQTVTLRCDPISGHDNLYWYRRVMGKEIKFLLHFVKESKQDESGMPNNRFLAERTGGTYSTLKVQPAELEDSGVYFCELNEQYFGPGTRLTVT.

This clone was seen a handful of times. The rearrangement links TRBV28 to TRBJ1-2; 8 bases align to TRBD1. V lost 6 bases to trimming and J lost 7 bases; unmatched junction nucleotides: 7. This CDR3 contains 13 residues. Germline V gene sequence: CDR1 MDHEN, CDR2 SYDVKM. CDR3 sequence (DNA): TGTGCCAGCAGCACCCGGACAGGGACTGGCTACACCTTC. Translation gives CASSTRTGTGYTF.

The V and J genes are TRBV7-9 and TRBJ2-1, with a weak D call TRBD2 (6 bases). V was cut by 5 bases and J by 2 bases, with 10 bases left in between. Germline CDR1 and CDR2: SEHNR and FQNEAQ (reference sequence). CDR3 size: 14 residues. The CDR3, as DNA: TGTGCCAGCAGCATCCGGGAGACCTACAATGAGCAGTTCTTC. Translation gives CASSIRETYNEQFF. The full variable domain, in which reference TRBV7-9 and TRBJ2-1 provide the parts outside the CDR3, is DTGVSQNPRHKITKRGQNVTFRCDPISEHNRLYWYRQTLGQGPEFLTYFQNEAQLEKSRLLSDRFSAERPKGSFSTLEIQRTEQGDSAMYLCASSIRETYNEQFFGPGTRLTVL.

This clone turned up a few times. V is TRBV5-4 and J is TRBJ2-5; 12 positions agree with TRBD2. The CDR3 runs to 15 residues. CDR1 SGHNT and CDR2 YYREEE come from the germline V gene (reference sequence). V shed 3 bases and J 3 bases; nucleotides not matched to a gene: 3. The CDR3 coding sequence is TGTGCCAGCAGCTGGAGACTAGCGGGAGAAGAGACCCAGTACTTC. This sequence encodes CASSWRLAGEETQYF.